The entry below gives a single T cell receptor (beta chain) sequence along with its context. Antigen: not known. The sample originates from a study of T cells expressing NK-cell markers. In the study overall: It was sorted CD3+CD56+NKG2C+, CD3+CD56+NKG2C- and CD3+CD56-NKG2C+ T cells that supplied the TCR beta repertoires. Notes on the study in general: CD8+ T cells in six donors included dominant NKG2C+ clonotypes at 1.0-7.0%.

The CDR3 runs 15 residues. For each CDR3 protein, TCRdb gives one entry from its re-call of the 5' RACE reads, without DNA. The repertoire shows roughly 180,000 distinct CDR3 sequences; the top ten hold approximately 17%. This chain joins TRBV12-3 or TRBV12-4 and TRBJ2-7; TCRdb names TRBD1, which stays unverified in the absence of DNA. Source material: blood T cells: a sorted CD56 or NKG2C T cell subset, CD4+ or CD8+ T cells, or bulk PBMC T cells (not recorded which). The TCR sequence derives from a woman aged 18 to 75 in good health. The CDR3 sequence: CASSWGQPGPYEQYF.